Listed here is a single TCR beta chain. No antigen is known for it. The record has no base qualities; no much larger clone is one base away. CD8 naive samples were CD45RO-negative cells positively selected for CCR7, giving a CD45RA+CCR7+ population that excluded TemRA cells. The donors were healthy, HIV-negative adults with no recently reported acute infections or vaccinations. Every donor was a Caucasian adult living in Nashville, Tennessee, USA. Blood was collected by leukapheresis, and PBMCs were isolated by Ficoll-Histopaque density gradient centrifugation and then cryopreserved in liquid nitrogen vapor phase. Analytical flow cytometry was used to check the purity and quantity of every magnetically sorted T cell population. From each sorted fraction, genomic DNA was isolated and quantified by UV absorbance on a Nanodrop 2000c. CDR1 and CDR2 are drawn from the germline V gene (reference sequence): LNHNV, YYDKDF. The CDR3 spans 17 residues, from the cysteine through the phenylalanine. The only DNA kept is the CDR3, 51 bases in frame from the first base. The V and J ends are trimmed by 1 base and 0 bases, leaving 15 bases between them.

This sample is drawn from a study of shared clonotypes between healthy human individuals (dated by TCRdb to between 2020 and 2021). General notes on the study: Three men and two women, aged 18 to 49 years, made up the cohort. For each donor, CD4 naive and CD4 memory were each run on three plates, CD8 naive on two plates, and CD8 memory on one plate. Between about 0.8 and 9 billion PBMCs per donor were obtained by leukapheresis. Blood TCR repertoires of roughly five healthy adults were deeply sequenced to estimate repertoire size and the extent of clonotype sharing between individuals. Libraries were prepared and TCR repertoires were sequenced by different laboratories using diverse techniques, in order to increase sequencing depth and limit assay-specific biases. Overall results and qualifications from the work: The genetic and exposure-history diversity represented was limited by the small number of donors. Rarefaction of sorted-subset datasets indicated incomplete sequencing despite the large sequencing depth. When a handful of donors were compared, the shared fraction of clonotypes was around 5% for naive CD4, 3.5% for naive CD8, roughly 2.5% for memory CD4, and 0.4% for memory CD8. Estimated clonotype richness was generally larger for naive than for memory subsets. Pairwise subsampling indicated that sequencing depth was expected to affect the degree of clonotype sharing among donors. Compared with non-shared clonotypes, the clonotypes found in all four sorted-subset donors had higher generation probabilities. Only blood was sampled, and tissue TCR repertoires likely differ from those in blood.

TCR CDR3 regions were amplified from genomic DNA by multiplex PCR using the deep immunoSEQ assay. Extracted genomic DNA from each cell subset was spread evenly across all wells of several immunoSEQ 96-well plates, with each plate serving as a replicate. For sorted subsets, each replicate PCR was loaded with approximately 0.2 ug genomic DNA, equivalent to 30,000 to 35,000 T cell genomes. The purified libraries were quantified using a Qubit 3.0 fluorometer, sized with a Bioanalyzer 2100, and then quantified again using the KAPA Library Quantification kit. Each immunoSEQ 96-well plate was sequenced on its own single-read 150-cycle Illumina NextSeq 550 flow cell. For the original study's pipeline: The immunoSEQ output contained only junctional sequences without quality scores, so filtering could not match that applied to full-length reads. To assign V/J genes and CDR3, sequences were annotated against IMGT germline references using PyIR, a Python wrapper for IgBLAST v1.9. Reads with weak V/J assignments (E-value above 1e-6), missing CDR3, stop codons, out-of-frame junctions, or ambiguous translated residues were removed. V3J clonotypes were defined as sequences sharing an identical inferred V gene, J gene, and CDR3 amino acid sequence. To compute the percentage overlap between repertoires, the number of shared unique clonotypes was divided by the size of the smaller repertoire. Richness of each repertoire was evaluated using RTK rarefaction, the Chao1 estimator, and Recon v2.1 estimates of unobserved clonotypes. OLGA was used to compute generation probabilities for all TCRbeta clonotypes that the gDNA method yielded from four donors. The immuneACCESS repertoire file appears here via TCRdb, limited to in-frame rearrangements. These files lack a portion of the clones; in checked studies, under half of the deficit traces to unresolved V genes, and the cause of the others is not known. V, J and clone size are taken as reported in that table, and D and trimming were inferred from the DNA itself. This sample gives over 2,000,000 clones in total; around 93% of them show up just once. The top ten constitute about 1.7% of the sample.

The V and J segments used are TRBV15 and TRBJ1-1, with no confident D gene call. The receptor was isolated from a man between 18 and 29 years old in good health. Some clones in this sample may be carry-over from other donors' samples. The sample was naive CD8+ T cells from PBMCs. The sample's cell subset or site label, decoded: CD45RA+CCR7+. The CDR3 is CATSRAQPNAMNTEAFF. The DNA reads TGTGCCACCAGCAGAGCTCAGCCTAATGCGATGAACACTGAAGCTTTCTTT.